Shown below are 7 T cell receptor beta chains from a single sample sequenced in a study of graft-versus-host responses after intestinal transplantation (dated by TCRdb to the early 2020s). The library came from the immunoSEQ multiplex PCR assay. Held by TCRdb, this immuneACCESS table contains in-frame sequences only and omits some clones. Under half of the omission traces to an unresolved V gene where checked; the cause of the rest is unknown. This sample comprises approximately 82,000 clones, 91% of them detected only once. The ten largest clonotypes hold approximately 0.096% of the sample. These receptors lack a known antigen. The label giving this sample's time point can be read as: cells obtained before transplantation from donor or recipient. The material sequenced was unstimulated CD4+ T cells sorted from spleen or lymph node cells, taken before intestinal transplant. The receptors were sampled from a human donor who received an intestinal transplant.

The CDR3: CASSLGPQYF. CDR3 bases: TGTGCCAGCAGCTTGGGCCCTCAGTATTTT. This rearrangement joins TRBV7-9 to TRBJ2-3; the D is unclear. Looked up from germline, CDR1 is SEHNR and CDR2 is FQNEAQ (reference sequence). This CDR3 is 10 amino acids long. The germline V and J ends were trimmed by 3 bases and 12 bases, with 7 bases remaining between them.

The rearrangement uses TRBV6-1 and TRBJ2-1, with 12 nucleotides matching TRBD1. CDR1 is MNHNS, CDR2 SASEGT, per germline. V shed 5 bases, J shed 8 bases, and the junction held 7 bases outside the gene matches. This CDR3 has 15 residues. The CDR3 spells CASSMSGQGAYEQFF. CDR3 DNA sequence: TGTGCCAGCAGTATGTCGGGACAGGGGGCGTATGAGCAGTTCTTC.

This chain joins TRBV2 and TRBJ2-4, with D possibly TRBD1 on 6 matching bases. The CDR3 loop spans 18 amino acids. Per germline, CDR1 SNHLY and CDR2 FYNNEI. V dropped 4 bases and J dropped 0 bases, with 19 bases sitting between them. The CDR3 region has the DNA TGTGCCAGCAGTGCCGGCGTTACAGGGAGTTTAGCCAAAAACATTCAGTACTTC. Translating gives CASSAGVTGSLAKNIQYF.

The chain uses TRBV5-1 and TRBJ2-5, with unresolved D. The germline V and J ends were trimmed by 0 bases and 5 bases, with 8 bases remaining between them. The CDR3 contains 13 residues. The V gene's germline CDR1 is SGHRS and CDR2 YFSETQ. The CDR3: CASSLALGETQYF. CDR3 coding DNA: TGCGCCAGCAGCTTGGCACTCGGGGAGACCCAGTACTTC.

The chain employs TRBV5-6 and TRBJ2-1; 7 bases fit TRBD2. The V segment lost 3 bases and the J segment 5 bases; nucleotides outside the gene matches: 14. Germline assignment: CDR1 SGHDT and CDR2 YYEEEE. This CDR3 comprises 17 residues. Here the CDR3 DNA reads TGTGCCAGCAGCTGGGGGGGGACTACAACTGGGAACAATGAGCAGTTCTTC. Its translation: CASSWGGTTTGNNEQFF.

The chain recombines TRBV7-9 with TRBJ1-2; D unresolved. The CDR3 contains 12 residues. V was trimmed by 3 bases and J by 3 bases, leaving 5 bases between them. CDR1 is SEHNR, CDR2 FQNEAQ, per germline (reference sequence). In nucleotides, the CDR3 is TGTGCCAGCAGCTTTATAGACTATGGCTACACCTTC. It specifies CASSFIDYGYTF.

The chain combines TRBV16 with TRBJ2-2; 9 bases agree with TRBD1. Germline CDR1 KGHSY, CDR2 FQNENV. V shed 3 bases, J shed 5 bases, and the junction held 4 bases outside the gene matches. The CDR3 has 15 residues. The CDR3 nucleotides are TGTGCCAGCAGCCAGCGGGACAGGGATACCGGGGAGCTGTTTTTT. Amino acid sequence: CASSQRDRDTGELFF. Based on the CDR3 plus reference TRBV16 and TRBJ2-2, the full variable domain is GEEVAQTPKHLVRGEGQKAKLYCAPIKGHSYVFWYQQVLKNEFKFLISFQNENVFDETGMPKERFSAKCLPNSPCSLEIQATKLEDSAVYFCASSQRDRDTGELFFGEGSRLTVL.